This T cell receptor (beta chain) emerged from a study of cytomegalovirus exposure and HLA in healthy donors. Study observations and caveats: TCR beta V- and J-gene trimming was later associated with a missense DCLRE1C variant. Later, an analysis showed that TCR beta chains associated with HLA were more clonally expanded than others that were equally common. The presence/absence work took it that sequencing depth was about the same across donors.

Healthy donors of bone marrow made up the group. 13 Jbeta primers and 60 Vbeta primers were used for the PCR. Clones were sequenced by immunoSEQ multiplex PCR, and TCRdb holds only the in-frame ones, with some missing. The data contain around 100,000 clones, about 75% of them seen just once; the ten biggest clones take up less than 5%. In regard to this clone: Its antigen is not identified.

The specimen was PBMCs. This TCR came from a woman aged 18-29 years in good health and CMV-seropositive.

The DNA of the CDR3 is TGTGCCTGGAGTCACAGGGGGGTTAACTATGGCTACACCTTC. This codes for CAWSHRGVNYGYTF. V and J are TRBV30 and TRBJ1-2; 8 bases are shared with TRBD1. This CDR3 comprises 14 residues. Germline V gene sequence: CDR1 GTSNPN, CDR2 SVGIG (reference sequence). The junction had 3 bases not matched to a gene; V was cut back by 2 bases and J by 1 base.